These 31 T cell receptor beta chains were sequenced from one sample in a study of OX40 agonist ivuxolimab in advanced cancers. Profiled with immunoSEQ multiplex PCR; TCRdb holds only in-frame clones, not every one. The sample yields about 68,000 clones, around 88% seen once. The sequencing used CD4+ or CD8+ T cells sorted from blood, collected in a trial of the OX40 agonist ivuxolimab. The receptors come from an adult with an advanced solid tumor such as melanoma, head and neck, liver or kidney cancer.

The chain couples TRBV5-6 to TRBJ2-5, with TRBD1 matching over 9 bases. Trimming at V came to 3 bases and at J to 5 bases, leaving 17 bases not matched to a gene. CDR1 and CDR2 (germline): SGHDT, YYEEEE. This CDR3 contains 18 residues. CDR3 in DNA: TGTGCCAGCAGCTCTCTAAAATCCGGGACAGGGAGTATTGAGACCCAGTACTTC. It encodes CASSSLKSGTGSIETQYF.

J is TRBJ2-1 and V is TRBV28; 7 bases line up with TRBD2. The CDR3 extends over 16 amino acids. V was clipped by 4 bases and J by 5 bases; unmatched bases: 11. CDR1 and CDR2 (germline): MDHEN, SYDVKM. CDR3 residues: CASSSTSAGSHNEQFF. CDR3 DNA sequence: TGTGCCAGCAGTTCCACTAGCGCGGGGAGTCACAATGAGCAGTTCTTC.

This chain connects TRBV18 to TRBJ1-2; D not certain. The CDR3 has 16 amino acids. Germline CDR1 reads KGHSH; CDR2 reads LQKENI. Trimming left V 1 base short and J 0 bases short, with 12 bases between. The CDR3 is CASSPQGHNTNYGYTF. CDR3 nucleotide sequence: TGTGCCAGCTCACCACAAGGGCATAACACTAACTATGGCTACACCTTC.

The chain links TRBV23-1 to TRBJ1-4; D call uncertain. TRBV23-1 counts as an open reading frame of uncertain function. The V end lost 3 bases, the J end lost 4 bases, and 12 bases lay between the germline ends. This CDR3 is built from 15 residues. The chain's CDR3 is CASSHPDRCNEKLFF. In DNA form, the CDR3 reads TGCGCCAGCAGTCACCCGGACCGCTGTAATGAAAAACTGTTTTTT.

This sequence joins TRBV6-1 and TRBJ1-5; tentatively, D is TRBD1 (6 bases). Trimming took off 1 base at V and 9 bases at J, with 16 bases between the two ends. The CDR3 extends over 15 amino acids. The germline V gene encodes CDR1 MNHNS and CDR2 SASEGT. CDR3 bases: TGTGCCAGCAGTGAAGGGGGCCCAGGGGTTCGGCCCCAGCATTTT. It is translated as CASSEGGPGVRPQHF.

This clone came up once. The chain employs TRBV11-3 and TRBJ1-1, with 10 bases fitting TRBD1. After removal of 0 bases from V and 7 bases from J, the junction contained 5 bases not matched to a gene. Germline assignment: CDR1 SGHNT and CDR2 YENEEA. The CDR3 runs 15 residues. The CDR3 DNA reads as TGTGCCAGCAGCTTAGAGGGACAGGGGTATAATGAAGCTTTCTTT. Its translation: CASSLEGQGYNEAFF.

As concerns this clone: The germline gene is not matched at one end of the junction; a read error may be the cause. The rearrangement links TRBV7-7 to TRBJ2-5, with D perhaps being TRBD1 or TRBD2 (5 bases each). This CDR3 comprises 13 residues. CDR1 is SSHAT, CDR2 FNYEAQ, per germline (reference sequence). CDR3 loop: CASSYGTQETQYF. CDR3 bases: TGTGCTAGCAGCTATGGGACCCAAGAGACCCAGTACTTC.

The chain uses TRBV30 and TRBJ2-2; TRBD2 matches at 8 bases. The CDR3 is 18 residues long. The germline gives CDR1 GTSNPN, CDR2 SVGIG (reference sequence). V was pared by 2 bases and J by 3 bases, with 14 bases of the junction left unmatched. This chain's CDR3 is CAWSPYGGGGRDTGELFF. CDR3 nucleotides: TGTGCCTGGAGTCCATACGGGGGGGGCGGTCGGGACACCGGGGAGCTGTTTTTT.

The V and J genes are TRBV27 and TRBJ2-7, with D possibly being TRBD2 (6 bases). Germline V gene lookup returns CDR1 MNHEY and CDR2 SMNVEV (reference sequence). The CDR3 covers 16 residues. Trimming shortened V by 5 bases and J by 1 base, and 18 bases separated the two germline ends. Written as DNA, the CDR3 is TGTGCCAGCAGTCAGAAACCGGGACTGATGTCCTACGAGCAGTACTTC. Its protein product is CASSQKPGLMSYEQYF.

The chain combines TRBV7-2 with TRBJ1-5; D is perhaps TRBD1 (5 bases). V lost 2 bases to trimming and J lost 6 bases, with 14 bases between them. Germline V gene data show CDR1 as SGHTA and CDR2 as FQGNSA. The CDR3 runs 15 residues. CDR3 sequence reads: CASSLFWAGLQPQHF. CDR3 in DNA: TGTGCCAGCAGCTTATTCTGGGCAGGGCTTCAGCCCCAGCATTTT.

The chain links TRBV29-1 to TRBJ1-1, with 7 bases matching TRBD1. Trimming at V came to 7 bases and at J to 7 bases, leaving 15 bases not matched to a gene. Germline CDR1 reads SQVTM; CDR2 reads ANQGSEA. The CDR3 contains 14 residues. The CDR3 region is CSGSYMAGGNEAFF. CDR3 DNA: TGCAGCGGTAGTTATATGGCAGGGGGGAATGAAGCTTTCTTT.

DNA for the CDR3: TGTGCTAGTGGTTTGCACCCTGGAAACACCATATATTTT. The encoded protein is CASGLHPGNTIYF. The chain joins TRBV12-5 to TRBJ1-3; D gene unclear. CDR3 length equals 13 residues. The germline V and J ends were trimmed by 2 bases and 2 bases, with 4 bases remaining between them. The germline V gene has CDR1 LGHNT and CDR2 FRNRAP.

The rearrangement links TRBV4-1 to TRBJ2-7; the match to TRBD1 covers 8 bases. CDR1 MGHRA and CDR2 YSYEKL come from the germline V gene. V gave up 1 base and J gave up 3 bases; unmatched junction bases: 5. CDR3 length equals 15 residues. The CDR3 sequence is CASSQVTGAVYEQYF. CDR3 coding DNA: TGCGCCAGCAGCCAAGTGACAGGGGCGGTCTACGAGCAGTACTTC.

The rearrangement uses TRBV7-2 and TRBJ1-2; 9 nucleotides align to TRBD1. The CDR3 totals 15 residues. Trimming at V came to 7 bases and at J to 2 bases, leaving 8 bases not matched to a gene. CDR1 is SGHTA and CDR2 is FQGNSA in the germline V gene. As DNA, the CDR3 is TGTGCCAGCACCATAACAGGGGGCCAGAACTATGGCTACACCTTC. Translated: CASTITGGQNYGYTF.

This chain links TRBV5-1 with TRBJ2-7, with 7 bases matching TRBD1. Trimming cost V 2 bases and J 6 bases; bases outside gene matches: 14. Germline assignment: CDR1 SGHRS and CDR2 YFSETQ. CDR3 length: 16 residues. CDR3 region: CASSLQGLSGGAEQYF. As DNA, the CDR3 is TGCGCCAGCAGCTTACAGGGGCTTTCCGGTGGGGCCGAGCAGTACTTC. Using reference TRBV5-1 and TRBJ2-7 for the parts outside the CDR3, the full variable domain is KAGVTQTPRYLIKTRGQQVTLSCSPISGHRSVSWYQQTPGQGLQFLFEYFSETQRNKGNFPGRFSGRQFSNSRSEMNVSTLELGDSALYLCASSLQGLSGGAEQYFGPGTRLTVT.

This chain connects TRBV10-1 to TRBJ2-1; D gene ambiguous. CDR3 length: 12 amino acids. Trimming took 3 bases from V and 13 from J, leaving 13 bases between them. Per germline, CDR1 WNHNN and CDR2 SYGVQD (reference sequence). The CDR3 protein is CASSDDGRSQFF. The CDR3 DNA is TGCGCCAGCAGTGATGACGGACGATCTCAGTTCTTC.

This clone was recorded a few times. The V gene is TRBV12-5, the J gene TRBJ1-5; D remains unclear. This CDR3 comprises 11 residues. Trimming stripped 3 bases from V and 10 bases from J, with 7 bases between. Germline V gene data show CDR1 as LGHNT and CDR2 as FRNRAP. For the CDR3, the DNA is TGTGCTAGTGGTTTAGAAAGTCCCCAGCATTTT. Translated: CASGLESPQHF.

This clone was seen a handful of times. The V gene is TRBV5-1, the J gene TRBJ1-2; tentatively, D is TRBD1 (5 bases). The CDR3 sequence is 16 residues long. Germline V gene data show CDR1 as SGHRS and CDR2 as YFSETQ. Trimming shortened V by 6 bases and J by 3 bases, and 21 bases separated the two germline ends. The CDR3 loop reads CASTYTPAGADYGYTF. The CDR3 DNA follows: TGCGCCAGCACTTACACACCAGCCGGGGCGGACTATGGCTACACCTTC.

V usage is TRBV7-2 and J usage is TRBJ2-7; D gene unclear. Trimming pared 3 bases from V and 7 bases from J, leaving 10 bases between. There are 12 residues in the CDR3. Looked up from germline, CDR1 is SGHTA and CDR2 is FQGNSA. CDR3 bases: TGTGCCAGCAGCTTGTCACTCAGAGAGCAGTACTTC. Encoded protein: CASSLSLREQYF.

This clone has a handful of counts. This rearrangement joins TRBV29-1 to TRBJ1-1; D perhaps matches TRBD1 (5 bases). Germline V gene lookup returns CDR1 SQVTM and CDR2 ANQGSEA. V lost 0 bases and J lost 5, with 10 bases in between. CDR3 length: 13 residues. The CDR3 sequence: CSVEETVNTEAFF. The CDR3 coding sequence is TGCAGCGTTGAAGAGACAGTTAATACTGAAGCTTTCTTT.

This chain uses TRBV10-1 with TRBJ2-1, with 8 bases lining up with TRBD2. Losses at the gene ends were 7 bases for V and 2 bases for J; bases not matched to a gene: 10. Germline assignment: CDR1 WNHNN and CDR2 SYGVQD (reference sequence). The CDR3 is 16 amino acids. Written as DNA, the CDR3 is TGCGCCAGCATCGAACCCGGGAGGGCCCCCTACAATGAGCAGTTCTTC. It encodes CASIEPGRAPYNEQFF.

The CDR3 DNA is TGTGCCAGCAGCTCCCCGCGGAGACAGGGGGCGAACACCATATATTTT. It encodes CASSSPRRQGANTIYF. The V call is TRBV9, the J call TRBJ1-3, with 10 bases identical to TRBD1. Germline V CDR1 and CDR2: SGDLS, YYNGEE. With V trimmed by 4 bases and J by 7 bases, 11 bases remained unmatched. The CDR3 covers 16 residues.

The chain is built from TRBV6-5 and TRBJ2-1; D gene uncertain. Germline V gene sequence: CDR1 MNHEY, CDR2 SVGAGI. This CDR3 region has 15 residues. Trimming cost V 2 bases and J 3 bases, with 11 bases left between them. The CDR3, as DNA: TGTGCCAGCAGTTACGACCGCTCCAGCTACAATGAGCAGTTCTTC. It specifies CASSYDRSSYNEQFF.

Points on this clone: This same CDR3 is encoded by further DNA sequences in the sample. J is TRBJ1-5 and V is TRBV19; no clear D gene. This CDR3 comprises 13 residues. Germline V CDR1 and CDR2: LNHDA, SQIVND (reference sequence). Trimming took off 3 bases at V and 7 bases at J, with 10 bases between the two ends. This chain's CDR3 is CASSIDLGQPQHF. The CDR3 DNA follows: TGTGCCAGTAGTATCGACCTGGGGCAGCCCCAGCATTTT. Variable domain in full (rest from reference TRBV19 and TRBJ1-5): DGGITQSPKYLFRKEGQNVTLSCEQNLNHDAMYWYRQDPGQGLRLIYYSQIVNDFQKGDIAEGYSVSREKKESFPLTVTSAQKNPTAFYLCASSIDLGQPQHFGDGTRLSIL.

The J gene is TRBJ1-1, the V gene TRBV5-6, with D unclear. This CDR3 region has 14 residues. Between the trimmed V and J ends, which lost 1 base and 3 bases, there was a span of 10 bases. Germline V gene sequence: CDR1 SGHDT, CDR2 YYEEEE. The CDR3 DNA reads as TGTGCCAGCAGCTTGACAGCGCGGGACACTGAAGCTTTCTTT. It is translated as CASSLTARDTEAFF. The full variable domain, its missing parts supplied by reference TRBV5-6 and TRBJ1-1, is DAGVTQSPTHLIKTRGQQVTLRCSPKSGHDTVSWYQQALGQGPQFIFQYYEEEERQRGNFPDRFSGHQFPNYSSELNVNALLLGDSALYLCASSLTARDTEAFFGQGTRLTVV.

The chain carries TRBV6-6 and TRBJ1-2, with a weak D call TRBD1 (6 bases). This CDR3 has 13 residues. V lost 5 bases, J lost 8 bases, and 15 bases lay in between. Germline V gene sequence: CDR1 MNHNY, CDR2 SVGAGI (reference sequence). This chain's CDR3 is CASSHPRGGGYTF. The CDR3 bases are TGTGCCAGCAGTCACCCCAGGGGTGGCGGCTACACCTTC.

The chain links TRBV18 to TRBJ2-1, with 9 bases identical to TRBD1. V lost 3 bases, J lost 7 bases, and 7 bases stayed unmatched. Germline V gives CDR1 KGHSH, CDR2 LQKENI. This CDR3 has 15 residues. CDR3 coding DNA: TGTGCCAGCTCACCGACCTACGGGACAGGGAATGAGCAGTTCTTC. Translation: CASSPTYGTGNEQFF.

The V gene is TRBV18, the J gene TRBJ2-7; D gene unclear. This CDR3 spans 10 amino acids. Germline lookup yields CDR1 KGHSH and CDR2 LQKENI. V lost 5 bases, J lost 5 bases, and 4 bases lay in between. The CDR3 nucleotides read TGTGCCAGCTCAGACGACGAGCAGTACTTC. As protein: CASSDDEQYF. Full variable domain (rest looked up from reference TRBV18 and TRBJ2-7): NAGVMQNPRHLVRRRGQEARLRCSPMKGHSHVYWYRQLPEEGLKFMVYLQKENIIDESGMPKERFSAEFPKEGPSILRIQQVVRGDSAAYFCASSDDEQYFGPGTRLTVT.

The rearrangement links TRBV4-3 to TRBJ2-7; 11 nucleotides match TRBD2. This CDR3 is built from 14 residues. The germline CDR1 and CDR2 sequences are LGHNA and YSLEER. V was pared by 4 bases and J by 3 bases, with 2 bases of the junction left unmatched. The CDR3 sequence: CASSLGTSGYEQYF. The DNA of the CDR3 is TGCGCCAGCAGCCTCGGGACTAGCGGCTACGAGCAGTACTTC.

The V call is TRBV30, the J call TRBJ2-1; 7 bases fit TRBD1. This CDR3 has 15 residues. The germline gives CDR1 GTSNPN, CDR2 SVGIG (reference sequence). The V segment lost 4 bases and the J segment 5 bases; nucleotides outside the gene matches: 11. The CDR3 loop reads CAWILFEGGNNEQFF. Here the CDR3 DNA reads TGTGCCTGGATTTTGTTCGAAGGGGGCAACAATGAGCAGTTCTTC.

The chain links TRBV4-1 to TRBJ2-7, with TRBD1 identical over 10 bases. Trimming at V came to 4 bases and at J to 6 bases, leaving 3 bases not matched to a gene. The CDR3 loop spans 13 amino acids. Germline CDR1 MGHRA, CDR2 YSYEKL. CDR3 DNA sequence: TGCGCCAGCAGCCTAGGACAGGGGGGCGAGCAGTACTTC. Encoded protein: CASSLGQGGEQYF.